This T cell receptor beta chain was sequenced in a study of blood T cell repertoires in COVID-19. Germline CDR1 and CDR2: SQVTM and ANQGSEA. Trimming shortened V by 4 bases and J by 0 bases, and 7 bases separated the two germline ends. The CDR3 runs 14 residues. Produced via immunoSEQ multiplex PCR; TCRdb's table is partial and in-frame only. Of 90,000 to 150,000 clones listed, around 87% were seen once; the top ten hold around 30%. Sequences were obtained from peripheral blood. The clonotype originates from a man in his 70s with active or convalescent COVID-19. The chain recombines TRBV29-1 with TRBJ2-6; perhaps TRBD1 as D (5 bases). Written as DNA, the CDR3 is TGCAGCGTTGTTGACAGCTCTGGGGCCAACGTCCTGACTTTC. This encodes CSVVDSSGANVLTF.